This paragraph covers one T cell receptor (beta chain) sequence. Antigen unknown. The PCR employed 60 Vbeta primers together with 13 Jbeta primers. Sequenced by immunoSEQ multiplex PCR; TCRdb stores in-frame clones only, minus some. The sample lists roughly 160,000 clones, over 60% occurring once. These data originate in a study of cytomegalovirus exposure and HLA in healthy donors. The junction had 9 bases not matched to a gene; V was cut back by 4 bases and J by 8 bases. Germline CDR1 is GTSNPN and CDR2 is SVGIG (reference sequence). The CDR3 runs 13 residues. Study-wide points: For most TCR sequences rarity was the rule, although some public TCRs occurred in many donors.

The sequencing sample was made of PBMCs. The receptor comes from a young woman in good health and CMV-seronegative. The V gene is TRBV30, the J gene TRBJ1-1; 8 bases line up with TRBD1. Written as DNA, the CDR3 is TGTGCCTGGACCCATTCAGGGGGCTTGGAAGCTTTCTTT. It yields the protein CAWTHSGGLEAFF.